Sequencing of this T cell receptor (beta chain) was carried out in a study of cytomegalovirus exposure and HLA in healthy donors. To note about this clone: Its cognate antigen is unknown.

These donors were members of the roughly 110-subject validation cohort, a group separate from the approximately 640-subject first cohort. Points from the study as a whole: Both high specificity and high sensitivity reportedly marked the classifier's diagnosis of cytomegalovirus status. As confirmed in vitro, three CMV-associated chains were specific for CMV antigens. Researchers catalogued 160 or so TCR beta chains as cytomegalovirus-associated.

The method was immunoSEQ multiplex PCR; TCRdb's version includes in-frame clones alone and lacks a portion of them. The table records around 73,000 clones, around 90% of them present only once. Losses at the gene ends were 3 bases for V and 3 bases for J; bases not matched to a gene: 1. The germline gives CDR1 PRHDT, CDR2 FYEKMQ (reference sequence). The CDR3 runs to 13 residues. This chain joins TRBV13 and TRBJ2-7, with TRBD1 matching over 8 bases. Sequencing was done on a sample of PBMCs. The TCR comes from a woman between 18 and 29 years old in good health and CMV-seropositive. The DNA for the CDR3 is TGTGCCAGCAGCTTCGGGACAGGCTACGAGCAGTACTTC. Translation: CASSFGTGYEQYF.